This is a list of T cell receptor beta chains from one sample in a study of cytomegalovirus exposure and HLA in healthy donors. Some clones are missing from TCRdb's copy, which holds only in-frame ones; the method was immunoSEQ multiplex PCR. This sample has approximately 150,000 clones, with 91% found just once. Material for sequencing was PBMCs. Every receptor here comes from a woman aged 18-29 years in good health and CMV-seropositive. CDR3s include the opening cysteine and the closing phenylalanine or tryptophan. D genes are given only for firm matches. Not every row has a clone size; where given, it reads once, few, many or a size class.

clone size	J gene	V gene	D gene	CDR3 DNA	CDR3 protein
.	TRBJ1-1	TRBV2	TRBD1	TGTGCCAGCCAACATGCCGGGACAGGGGTTGGAACTGAAGCTTTCTTT	CASQHAGTGVGTEAFF
.	TRBJ2-3	TRBV7-9	.	TGTGCCAGCAGCCTTCGGGACTTTCAAGGGGCAGATACGCAGTATTTT	CASSLRDFQGADTQYF
.	TRBJ2-1	TRBV2	.	TGTGCCACCTGGGTCGGGCTAGCTCGCAATGAGCAGTTCTTC	CATWVGLARNEQFF
.	TRBJ1-1	TRBV19	TRBD1	TGTGCCAGTAGAGAGGGACAGCGATCCACTGAAGCTTTCTTT	CASREGQRSTEAFF
.	TRBJ1-2	TRBV11-2	TRBD1	TGTGCCAGCAGCTTCGCGGACAGGGCCCATGGCTACACCTTC	CASSFADRAHGYTF
few	TRBJ2-5	TRBV7-2	.	TGTGCCAGCAGCTCCCCGACGGTGGTAGGCGGGACCCAGTACTTC	CASSSPTVVGGTQYF
.	TRBJ2-3	TRBV5-4	TRBD1	TGTGCCAGCAGCCCGGGTCAAGGGGGCAGACACCCCGGCACAGATACGCAGTATTTT	CASSPGQGGRHPGTDTQYF
.	TRBJ1-1	TRBV18	.	TGTGCCAGCTCACCAGTCTCTTACACTGAAGCTTTCTTT	CASSPVSYTEAFF
.	TRBJ2-4	TRBV11-2	.	TGTGCCAGCAGCTTAGGCGGGGCAGCCCAGTTGGGCATTCAGTACTTC	CASSLGGAAQLGIQYF
once	TRBJ2-1	TRBV2	TRBD2	TGTGCCAGCAGTGAAGCGAGTGGGACTAGCGGGAGGGTAAATGAGCAGTTCTTC	CASSEASGTSGRVNEQFF
once	TRBJ2-2	TRBV19	TRBD1	TGTGCCAGTAGTATCCTCAGGGGGCGCGGGACCGGGGAGCTGTTTTTT	CASSILRGRGTGELFF
once	TRBJ1-1	TRBV19	TRBD1	TGTGCCAGTACCGACTTCGGGACAGGGCAGAACACTGAAGCTTTCTTT	CASTDFGTGQNTEAFF
.	TRBJ2-6	TRBV5-1	TRBD1	TGCGCCAGCAGCTTGGACCCGCAGGGGGTCTCTGGGGCCAACGTCCTGACTTTC	CASSLDPQGVSGANVLTF
.	TRBJ2-2	TRBV27	TRBD2	TGTGCCAGCAGTTCCCTTGGACTAGCGGGATCCACCGGGGAGCTGTTTTTT	CASSSLGLAGSTGELFF
.	TRBJ1-2	TRBV27	.	TGTGCCAGCAGTTTGCAGGGGTCGATACAGGGTAGCTATGGCTACACCTTC	CASSLQGSIQGSYGYTF
.	TRBJ1-1	TRBV28	TRBD1	TGTGCCAGCAGTTTACTCAGGGGGTCGGTTTCGGGAGCTTTCTTT	CASSLLRGSVSGAFF
.	TRBJ2-7	TRBV30	TRBD2	TGTGCCTGGAGGACTAGCGGGGTGAGTGAGCAGTACTTC	CAWRTSGVSEQYF
.	TRBJ1-2	TRBV28	.	TGTGCCAGTGTCGAAAGCAGCGGAGGGTATGGCTACACCTTC	CASVESSGGYGYTF
few	TRBJ1-5	TRBV4-2	.	TGTGCCAGCAGCCAGTCCGACAGAGACAATCAGCCCCAGCATTTT	CASSQSDRDNQPQHF
.	TRBJ2-5	TRBV29-1	TRBD1	TGCAGCGTTCCACCCCCGGGACAGGCAACGGAGACCCAGTACTTC	CSVPPPGQATETQYF
.	TRBJ2-3	TRBV30	TRBD2	TGTGCCTGGAGTACTCGGGGGGGGCTGACAGATACGCAGTATTTT	CAWSTRGGLTDTQYF
.	TRBJ2-5	TRBV10-2	TRBD2	TGCGCCAGCAGTGAACGCCTAGCGGGAGGGCCGGATGGCCAGTACTTC	CASSERLAGGPDGQYF
.	TRBJ1-5	TRBV2	.	TGTGCCAGCAGATCGCAGGGATTCTATCAGCCCCAGCATTTT	CASRSQGFYQPQHF